This passage covers 21 T cell receptor beta chains from one sample sequenced in a study of T cell responses to AZD1222 COVID-19 vaccine. Clones were read by immunoSEQ multiplex PCR, and TCRdb kept only the in-frame ones, dropping some. The sample consists of approximately 120,000 clones, 88% of them appearing once. This sample comprised peripheral blood, obtained on day 0 of AZD1222 vaccination. The receptors shown here come from an adult in good health.

The rearrangement joins TRBV2 to TRBJ2-7; D remains unclear. The germline V and J ends were trimmed by 3 bases and 0 bases, with 3 bases remaining between them. CDR3 length equals 12 residues. CDR1 is SNHLY and CDR2 is FYNNEI in the germline V gene. CDR3 DNA sequence: TGTGCCAGCAGTGACTTCTCCTACGAGCAGTACTTC. Translating gives CASSDFSYEQYF.

The chain recombines TRBV10-1 with TRBJ2-3, with 8 bases identical to TRBD2. J lost 4 bases, V lost 2 bases, and 2 bases had no gene match. Germline V CDR1 and CDR2: WNHNN, SYGVQD (reference sequence). This CDR3 is built from 14 residues. As DNA, the CDR3 is TGCGCCAGCAGTGAGGCGGGGGGCGCAGATACGCAGTATTTT. It yields the protein CASSEAGGADTQYF.

CDR3 loop: CASSLGQVGNQPQHF. The DNA for the CDR3 is TGTGCCAGCAGCTTGGGACAGGTCGGCAATCAGCCCCAGCATTTT. The rearrangement joins TRBV7-9 to TRBJ1-5, with 8 bases that match TRBD1. The CDR3 covers 15 residues. The germline gives CDR1 SEHNR, CDR2 FQNEAQ (reference sequence). After removal of 3 bases from V and 2 bases from J, the junction contained 3 bases not matched to a gene.

V and J are TRBV9 and TRBJ2-5, with TRBD1 matching over 8 bases. The V and J ends lost 1 base and 5 bases, in that order; junction bases with no gene match: 7. CDR3 length: 15 residues. The germline gives CDR1 SGDLS, CDR2 YYNGEE. The CDR3 nucleotides read TGTGCCAGCAGCGTATGGCAGGGGGCGGAGGAGACCCAGTACTTC. Translation gives CASSVWQGAEETQYF.

This clone occurred once. The chain recombines TRBV19 with TRBJ1-3; D uncertain. This CDR3 comprises 14 residues. V was cut by 5 bases and J by 1 base, with 9 bases left in between. The germline V gene has CDR1 LNHDA and CDR2 SQIVND (reference sequence). The CDR3 is CASSGGRSGNTIYF. As DNA, the CDR3 is TGTGCCAGTAGTGGAGGGAGGTCTGGAAACACCATATATTTT.

The J gene is TRBJ2-1, the V gene TRBV28, with 7 bases lining up with TRBD2. V lost 4 bases to trimming and J lost 4 bases; unmatched junction nucleotides: 10. The CDR3 runs to 16 residues. Germline-derived CDR1 and CDR2 are MDHEN and SYDVKM. The CDR3 loop reads CASSSTTSRIYNEQFF. As DNA, the CDR3 is TGTGCCAGCAGTTCAACGACTAGCCGAATTTACAATGAGCAGTTCTTC.

The chain links TRBV5-8 to TRBJ2-2; TRBD2 matches 11 bases. CDR3 length: 17 amino acids. V lost 4 bases and J lost 0; bases outside the gene matches: 5. Germline values: CDR1 SGHTS, CDR2 YDEGEE. Here the CDR3 reads CASSRQGLAANTGELFF. The CDR3 DNA reads TGTGCCAGCAGCAGACAGGGACTAGCGGCGAACACCGGGGAGCTGTTTTTT.

This sequence joins TRBV30 and TRBJ1-4; D possibly corresponds to TRBD1 (5 bases). Germline assignment: CDR1 GTSNPN and CDR2 SVGIG (reference sequence). The V gene lost 1 base and the J gene lost 6 bases, with 15 bases spanning the gap. CDR3 size: 15 residues. CDR3 in amino acids: CAWSERAGVDEKLFF. Here the CDR3 DNA reads TGTGCCTGGAGTGAACGGGCGGGGGTGGATGAAAAACTGTTTTTT.

This clone was recorded only once. The gene calls are TRBV20-1 and TRBJ2-7, with 11 bases that match TRBD2. The trim removed 3 bases at V and 0 bases at J, leaving 4 bases unmatched. CDR3 length: 15 residues. Germline CDR1 and CDR2: DFQATT and SNEGSKA (reference sequence). In nucleotides, the CDR3 is TGCAGTGCTAGTACTAGCGGGAGCCCCTCCTACGAGCAGTACTTC. It encodes CSASTSGSPSYEQYF.

The chain joins TRBV21-1 to TRBJ1-5; TRBD1, the D gene given by the table, was not confirmed from the DNA. TRBV21-1 is marked as a pseudogene. This CDR3 has 12 residues. CDR3 loop: CASFRDRGPQHF. CDR3 bases: TGTGCCAGCTTCCGGGACAGGGGTCCCCAGCATTTT.

The chain uses TRBV6-4 and TRBJ1-6, with 10 bases lining up with TRBD1. CDR3 length equals 16 residues. V was pared by 4 bases and J by 5 bases, with 5 bases of the junction left unmatched. Germline CDR1 and CDR2: MRHNA and SNTAGT. CDR3 in amino acids: CASSVQGTGDNSPLHF. CDR3 DNA sequence: TGTGCCAGCAGTGTCCAAGGGACAGGGGATAATTCACCCCTCCACTTT.

J is TRBJ2-7 and V is TRBV18; D call uncertain. The CDR3 has 12 residues. Trimming took off 1 base at V and 6 bases at J, with 7 bases between the two ends. Germline lookup yields CDR1 KGHSH and CDR2 LQKENI. The CDR3 DNA reads TGTGCCAGCTCACCACTCTGGGGCGAGCAGTACTTC. It is translated as CASSPLWGEQYF. Using reference TRBV18 and TRBJ2-7 for the parts outside the CDR3, the full variable domain is NAGVMQNPRHLVRRRGQEARLRCSPMKGHSHVYWYRQLPEEGLKFMVYLQKENIIDESGMPKERFSAEFPKEGPSILRIQQVVRGDSAAYFCASSPLWGEQYFGPGTRLTVT.

The V gene is TRBV2, the J gene TRBJ2-5, with D perhaps given as TRBD1 or TRBD2 (5 bases each). The V end lost 11 bases, the J end lost 9 bases, and 19 bases lay between the germline ends. CDR1 is SNHLY and CDR2 is FYNNEI in the germline V gene. The CDR3 has 12 amino acids. The CDR3 reads CASTGLPRAQYF. CDR3 DNA sequence: TGTGCCTCCACGGGGCTCCCCAGGGCCCAGTACTTC.

In this sample, this clone turned up once. J is TRBJ1-5 and V is TRBV27; 8 bases are a match to TRBD1. Germline-derived CDR1 and CDR2 are MNHEY and SMNVEV (reference sequence). V dropped 3 bases and J dropped 6; count of bases not matched to a gene: 4. The CDR3 spans 14 residues. CDR3 DNA sequence: TGTGCCAGCAGTTTTCGGACAGGGCTTCAGCCCCAGCATTTT. Amino acid sequence: CASSFRTGLQPQHF.

The V and J genes are TRBV4-1 and TRBJ2-5; 11 bases fit TRBD2. The CDR3 sequence is 17 residues long. Trimming removed 0 bases from V and 4 bases from J; junction bases left unmatched: 7. Germline CDR1 MGHRA, CDR2 YSYEKL. The CDR3 nucleotides are TGCGCCAGCAGCCAAGAATTGGGACTAGCGGTAATAGAGACCCAGTACTTC. This translates into CASSQELGLAVIETQYF.

The rearrangement joins TRBV27 to TRBJ1-4, with 7 bases matching TRBD1. Germline V gene data show CDR1 as MNHEY and CDR2 as SMNVEV (reference sequence). The trim removed 6 bases at V and 6 bases at J, leaving 16 bases unmatched. This CDR3 has 17 residues. CDR3 in DNA: TGTGCCAGCAGATCGACCTCCTGGGGGACAGCCCATGAAAAACTGTTTTTT. Translated: CASRSTSWGTAHEKLFF. The whole variable domain, filled in from reference TRBV27 and TRBJ1-4, reads EAQVTQNPRYLITVTGKKLTVTCSQNMNHEYMSWYRQDPGLGLRQIYYSMNVEVTDKGDVPEGYKVSRKEKRNFPLILESPSPNQTSLYFCASRSTSWGTAHEKLFFGSGTQLSVL.

The V gene is TRBV3-1 (or the pseudogene TRBV3-2), the J gene TRBJ2-3; TRBD2 agrees at 9 bases. J lost 0 bases, V lost 4 bases, and 5 bases had no gene match. The CDR3 has 16 residues. Per the germline V gene, CDR1 is LGHDT and CDR2 is YNNKEL (reference sequence). CDR3 sequence (DNA): TGTGCCAGCAGCCTGCGGGGGGGGCCTAGCACAGATACGCAGTATTTT. Residues: CASSLRGGPSTDTQYF.

V usage is TRBV18 and J usage is TRBJ1-3, with 12 bases that match TRBD1. The V gene end was trimmed by 8 bases and the J gene end by 4 bases; junction bases not matched to a gene: 6. Looked up from germline, CDR1 is KGHSH and CDR2 is LQKENI. This CDR3 is 15 amino acids long. The CDR3 is CASPGQGAFGNTIYF. CDR3 nucleotide sequence: TGTGCCAGCCCGGGACAGGGGGCATTCGGAAACACCATATATTTT.

CDR3 sequence (DNA): TGTGCCAGCAGCCAAGATCTAGCGGGAGCCCTCTCCGGGGAGCTGTTTTTT. Amino acids: CASSQDLAGALSGELFF. The chain uses TRBV4-2 and TRBJ2-2, with 10 bases identical to TRBD2. CDR3 size: 17 residues. Germline-derived CDR1 and CDR2 are LGHNA and YNFKEQ. With V trimmed by 0 bases and J by 6 bases, 7 bases remained unmatched.

This clone was picked up one time. Other DNA sequences from this sample encode an identical CDR3 as well. In DNA form, the CDR3 reads TGTGCCAGCAGCTTAGACAGGGGCTATGGCTACACCTTC. It translates to CASSLDRGYGYTF. The chain joins TRBV7-8 to TRBJ1-2; 7 bases align to TRBD1. The CDR3 contains 13 residues. CDR1 and CDR2 (germline): SGHVS, FQNEAQ. With 1 base clipped from V and 4 bases from J, the junction kept 0 bases outside the gene matches.

V and J are TRBV10-3 and TRBJ2-1; 12 positions match TRBD2. Germline CDR1 reads ENHRY; CDR2 reads SYGVKD. This CDR3 region has 15 residues. Losses at the gene ends were 2 bases for V and 9 bases for J; bases not matched to a gene: 5. The CDR3 region has the DNA TGTGCCATCAGTGAGGCTAGCGGGAGGGCCGGTGAGCAGTTCTTC. Amino acid sequence: CAISEASGRAGEQFF.